The T cell receptor (beta chain) described here comes from a study of memory CD4+ T cells and cytomegalovirus serostatus. Broader study findings: Repertoires predicted CMV serostatus with median bootstrapped AUC of roughly 0.95. Suggested: most of the CMV-linked TCR signature lies in CD4+ memory cells.

This CDR3 region has 16 residues. Trimming removed 0 bases from V and 1 base from J, with 11 bases in between. Germline assignment: CDR1 SGHNT and CDR2 YYREEE (reference sequence). In the case of this clone: What it recognizes is unknown.

Sequencing was performed with immunoSEQ multiplex PCR; in TCRdb, only in-frame clones are kept and a portion is missing. The table shows approximately 60,000 clones, with about three quarters occurring only once. The sort gate was single viable CD3+CD4+CD8-CD45RO+ cells for memory CD4+ T cells. The specimen was memory CD4+ T cells from blood. The chain recombines TRBV5-4 with TRBJ2-1, with D perhaps TRBD1 or TRBD2 (5 bases each). This TCR derives from an adult in good health and CMV-seronegative. CDR3 DNA: TGTGCCAGCAGCTTGGGGGGGATAAGGTCCTACAATGAGCAGTTCTTC. Encoded protein: CASSLGGIRSYNEQFF.